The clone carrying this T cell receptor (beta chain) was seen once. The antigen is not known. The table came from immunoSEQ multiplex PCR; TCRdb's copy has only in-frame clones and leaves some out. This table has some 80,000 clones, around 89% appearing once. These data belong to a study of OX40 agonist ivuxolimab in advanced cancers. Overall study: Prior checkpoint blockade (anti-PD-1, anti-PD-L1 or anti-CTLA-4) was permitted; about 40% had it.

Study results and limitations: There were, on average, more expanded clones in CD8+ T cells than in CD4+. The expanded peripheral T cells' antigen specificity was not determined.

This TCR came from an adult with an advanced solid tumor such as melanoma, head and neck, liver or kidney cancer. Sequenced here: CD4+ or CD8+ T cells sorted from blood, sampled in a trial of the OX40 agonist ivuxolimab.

CDR3 DNA: TGCAGCGTGCGACAGGGGAACACCGGGGAGCTGTTTTTT. Encoded protein: CSVRQGNTGELFF. V usage is TRBV29-1 and J usage is TRBJ2-2, with 7 bases lining up with TRBD1. The CDR3 loop spans 13 amino acids. Germline V lookup: CDR1 SQVTM, CDR2 ANQGSEA. With 6 bases clipped from V and 1 base from J, the junction kept 2 bases outside the gene matches.